This TCR beta chain was identified in a study of T cell responses to AZD1222 COVID-19 vaccine. Note on this clone: As yet, its antigen is unknown.

Overall study findings and caveats: It should be noted that donors were predominantly white British and more often female, and clonal diversity was possibly underestimated. Spike-spanning, vaccine-associated CD4 TCRs were dominant at 160-218 and 743-854.

Second doses at about 4 or about 12 weeks were pooled. The protocol was immunoSEQ multiplex PCR, while the TCRdb copy is restricted to in-frame clones and leaves out a portion. Found here are about 130,000 clones, approximately 85% of them singletons; the top ten hold roughly 5.7%. Per the germline V gene, CDR1 is SGHAT and CDR2 is FQDESV (reference sequence). Trimming took 1 base from V and 1 from J, leaving 4 bases between them. The CDR3 spans 13 residues. The sequence was collected from an adult who received the AZD1222 COVID-19 vaccine. The chain joins TRBV11-1 to TRBJ1-1; D remains ambiguous. Source: peripheral blood, taken 28 days after the second AZD1222 dose. The CDR3 region is CASSLVENTEAFF. The CDR3 coding sequence is TGTGCCAGCAGCTTAGTCGAGAACACTGAAGCTTTCTTT.